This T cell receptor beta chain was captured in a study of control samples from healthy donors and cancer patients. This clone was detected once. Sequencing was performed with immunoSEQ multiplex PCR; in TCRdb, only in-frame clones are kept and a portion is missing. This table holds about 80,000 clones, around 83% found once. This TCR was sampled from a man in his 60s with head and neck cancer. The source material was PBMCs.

The CDR3 nucleotides are TGCAGCGTTGTGGGGCGAAGGGGCACTGAAGCTTTCTTT. Translated: CSVVGRRGTEAFF. This rearrangement joins TRBV29-1 to TRBJ1-1; maybe TRBD1 (5 bases). This CDR3 is 13 amino acids long. Germline CDR1 SQVTM, CDR2 ANQGSEA. V was shortened by 4 bases and J by 4 bases, with 13 bases between the two germline ends.